This entry is about one T cell receptor beta chain. Its antigen is unidentified. This likely comes from a read error, as the CDR3 has no conserved phenylalanine or tryptophan at its end. This entry belongs to a study of response to subunit inactivated influenza vaccine. Study findings and constraints: After each seasonal influenza vaccination, few new T cells are recruited, the authors suggested.

Via MiXCR, TCRdb re-called the RT-PCR reads, giving one row per CDR3 protein. The sample has under 950,000 distinct CDR3 sequences; about 20% are singletons. The sequences come from PBMCs from blood, collected 4 to 6 days after vaccination. This receptor was obtained from a man in his forties or fifties who received an inactivated influenza vaccine.

The CDR3 sequence is CASSLAGGLPVGVWNEQFI. CDR3 in DNA: TGTGCCAGCAGCCTGGCCGGGGGCCTCCCGGTGGGGGTTTGGAATGAGCAGTTCATC. The chain recombines TRBV5-4 with TRBJ2-1; D may match TRBD1 or TRBD2 (6 bases each). The germline V gene encodes CDR1 SGHNT and CDR2 YYREEE (reference sequence). V shed 4 bases and J shed 7 bases, with 30 bases lying between them. There are 19 residues in the CDR3.